A single TCR beta chain is shown here with its context. The antigen is undetermined. Germline values: CDR1 PRHDT, CDR2 FYEKMQ (reference sequence). The junction had 8 bases not matched to a gene; V was cut back by 3 bases and J by 1 base. This CDR3 is built from 16 residues. This entry comes from a study of shared clonotypes between healthy human individuals. Study conclusions and caveats: Among the subsets, naive ones generally showed larger estimated richness than memory ones.

CD45RO-negative CD8 cells positively selected for CCR7 made up the naive population, which excluded terminally differentiated effector memory CD45RA+ cells. Assay: immunoSEQ multiplex PCR; the TCRdb copy retains only in-frame clones and omits some. The table lists some 2 million clones, roughly 94% of them singletons. The TCR comes from a man between 18 and 35 years old in good health. Sample: naive CD8+ T cells sorted from blood. The chain links TRBV13 to TRBJ2-7, with 8 bases aligning to TRBD2. DNA for the CDR3: TGTGCCAGCAGCTTGTTCTCTAGCGGGCTTTCCTACGAGCAGTACTTC. Translation: CASSLFSSGLSYEQYF. Supplemented by reference TRBV13 and TRBJ2-7, the full variable domain reads AAGVIQSPRHLIKEKRETATLKCYPIPRHDTVYWYQQGPGQDPQFLISFYEKMQSDKGSIPDRFSAQQFSDYHSELNMSSLELGDSALYFCASSLFSSGLSYEQYFGPGTRLTVT.